This record concerns one T cell receptor beta chain sequence. This specimen comes from a study of blood T cells in healthy people across ages. Germline-derived CDR1 and CDR2 are DFQATT and SNEGSKA (reference sequence). V was clipped by 1 base and J by 0 bases, with 13 bases between them. CDR3 length: 16 amino acids. Alongside a J-beta primer mix, a sample-barcoded 5' primer served in a second PCR lasting roughly 6 to 11 cycles. One entry per CDR3 protein, called by TCRdb with MiXCR from the 5' RACE reads. The sample yields just under 550,000 distinct CDR3 sequences, nearly 25% seen once. These records were also assigned to another study, of T cells of mothers and their children.

The sequenced sample was blood. This TCR derives from a boy aged 5-17 years in good health. The chain is built from TRBV20-1 and TRBJ2-1; a possible D gene is TRBD2 (7 bases). In DNA form, the CDR3 reads TGCAGTGCTAGAGTAAGGGAGGGGGGCTCCTACAATGAGCAGTTCTTC. It encodes CSARVREGGSYNEQFF.